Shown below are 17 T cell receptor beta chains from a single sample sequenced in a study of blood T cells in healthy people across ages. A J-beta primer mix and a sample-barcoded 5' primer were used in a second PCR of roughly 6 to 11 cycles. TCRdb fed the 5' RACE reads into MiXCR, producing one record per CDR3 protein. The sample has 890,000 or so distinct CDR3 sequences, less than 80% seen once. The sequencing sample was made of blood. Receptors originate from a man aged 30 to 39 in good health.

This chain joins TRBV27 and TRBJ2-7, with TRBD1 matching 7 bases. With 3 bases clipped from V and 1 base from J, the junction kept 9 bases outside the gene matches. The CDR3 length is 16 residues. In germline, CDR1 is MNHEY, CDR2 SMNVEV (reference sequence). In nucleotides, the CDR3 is TGTGCCAGCAGTTTGGGACAGCCACTAAAGTCCTACGAGCAGTACTTC. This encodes CASSLGQPLKSYEQYF.

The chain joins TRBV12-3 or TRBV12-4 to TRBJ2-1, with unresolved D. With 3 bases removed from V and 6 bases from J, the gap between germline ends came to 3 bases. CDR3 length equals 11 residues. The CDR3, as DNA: TGTGCCAGCAGTTTCACCAATGAGCAGTTCTTC. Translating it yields CASSFTNEQFF.

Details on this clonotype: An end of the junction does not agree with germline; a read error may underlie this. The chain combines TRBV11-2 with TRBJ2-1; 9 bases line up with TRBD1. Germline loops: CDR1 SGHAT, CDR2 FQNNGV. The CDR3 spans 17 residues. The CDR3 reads CASSLGTRDRVPNEQFF. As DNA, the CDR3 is TGTGCCAGCAGTTTAGGCACCCGGGACAGGGTCCCCAATGAGCAGTTCTTC.

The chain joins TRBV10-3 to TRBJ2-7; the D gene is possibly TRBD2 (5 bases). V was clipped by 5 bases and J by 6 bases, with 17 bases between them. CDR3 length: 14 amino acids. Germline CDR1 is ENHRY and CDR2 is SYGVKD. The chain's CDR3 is CAISPPGRAAEQYF. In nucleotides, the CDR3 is TGTGCCATCAGTCCGCCGGGAAGGGCGGCCGAGCAGTACTTC.

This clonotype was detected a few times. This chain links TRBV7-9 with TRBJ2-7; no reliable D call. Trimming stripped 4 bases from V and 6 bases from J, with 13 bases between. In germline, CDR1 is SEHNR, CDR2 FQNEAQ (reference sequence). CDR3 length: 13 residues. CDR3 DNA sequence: TGTGCCAGCAGCTCCCCCTGGGTCGGCGAGCAGTACTTC. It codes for CASSSPWVGEQYF.

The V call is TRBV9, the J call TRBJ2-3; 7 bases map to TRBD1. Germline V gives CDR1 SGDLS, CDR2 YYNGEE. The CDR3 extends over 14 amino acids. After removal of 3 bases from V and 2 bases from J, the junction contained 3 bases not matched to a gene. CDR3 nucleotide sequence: TGTGCCAGCAGCGCGGGACAGTTCACAGATACGCAGTATTTT. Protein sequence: CASSAGQFTDTQYF.

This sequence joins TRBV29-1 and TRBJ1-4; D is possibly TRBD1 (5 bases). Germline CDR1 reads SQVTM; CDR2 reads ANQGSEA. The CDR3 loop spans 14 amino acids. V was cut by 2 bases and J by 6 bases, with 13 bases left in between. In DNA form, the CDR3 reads TGCAGCGTTGAATATAGGGGCGGGGATGAAAAACTGTTTTTT. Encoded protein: CSVEYRGGDEKLFF.

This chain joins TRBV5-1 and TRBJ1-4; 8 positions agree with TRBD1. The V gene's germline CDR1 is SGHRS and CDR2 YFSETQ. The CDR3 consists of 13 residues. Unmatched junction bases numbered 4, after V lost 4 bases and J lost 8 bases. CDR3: CASSLDREEKLFF. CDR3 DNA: TGCGCCAGCAGCCTGGACAGGGAAGAAAAACTGTTTTTT.

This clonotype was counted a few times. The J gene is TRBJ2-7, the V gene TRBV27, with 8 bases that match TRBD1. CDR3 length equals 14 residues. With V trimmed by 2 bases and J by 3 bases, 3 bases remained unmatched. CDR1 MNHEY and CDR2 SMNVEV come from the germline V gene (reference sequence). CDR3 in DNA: TGTGCCAGCAGTTTACAGGACAGGGTCTACGAGCAGTACTTC. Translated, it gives CASSLQDRVYEQYF.

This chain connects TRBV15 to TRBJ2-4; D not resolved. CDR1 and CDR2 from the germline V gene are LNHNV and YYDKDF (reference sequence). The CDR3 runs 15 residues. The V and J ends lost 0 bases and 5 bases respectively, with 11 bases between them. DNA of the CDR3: TGTGCCACCAGCAGAGATCTAGGGAACGAAAACATTCAGTACTTC. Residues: CATSRDLGNENIQYF.

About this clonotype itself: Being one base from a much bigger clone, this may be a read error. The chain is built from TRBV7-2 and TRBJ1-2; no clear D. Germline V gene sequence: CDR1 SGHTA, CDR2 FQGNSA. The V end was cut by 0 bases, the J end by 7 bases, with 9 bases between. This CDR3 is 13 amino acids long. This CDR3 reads CASSLAPTVGYTF. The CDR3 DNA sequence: TGTGCCAGCAGCTTAGCGCCAACGGTTGGCTACACCTTC.

CDR3 residues: CASSHQGIAYEQYF. Written as DNA, the CDR3 is TGTGCCAGCAGTCACCAGGGGATAGCCTACGAGCAGTACTTC. The chain has TRBV27 and TRBJ2-7, with D maybe TRBD1 (6 bases). Trimming pared 5 bases from V and 2 bases from J, leaving 13 bases between. The germline CDR1 and CDR2 sequences are MNHEY and SMNVEV (reference sequence). CDR3 length: 14 amino acids.

Here the CDR3 reads CASSDSGTVYNSPLHF. The CDR3 DNA is TGTGCCAGCAGTGACAGCGGGACAGTCTATAATTCACCCCTCCACTTT. The genes are TRBV6-1 and TRBJ1-6; 7 nucleotides match TRBD1. CDR1 and CDR2 (germline): MNHNS, SASEGT. The CDR3 is made up of 16 amino acids. The trim removed 3 bases at V and 3 bases at J, leaving 5 bases unmatched.

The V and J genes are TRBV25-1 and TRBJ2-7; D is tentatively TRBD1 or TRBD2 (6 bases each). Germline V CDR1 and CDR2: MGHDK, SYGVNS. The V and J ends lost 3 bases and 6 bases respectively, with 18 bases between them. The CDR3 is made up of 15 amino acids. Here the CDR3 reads CASSDARAGDSEQYF. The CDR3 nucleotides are TGTGCCAGCAGTGATGCCAGGGCAGGGGACTCCGAGCAGTACTTC.

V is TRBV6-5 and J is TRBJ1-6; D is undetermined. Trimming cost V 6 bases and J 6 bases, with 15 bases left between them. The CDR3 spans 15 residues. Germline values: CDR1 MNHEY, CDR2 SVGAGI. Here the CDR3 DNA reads TGTGCCAGCAGGTTTGCCTCGGGAGGTAATTCACCCCTCCACTTT. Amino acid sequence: CASRFASGGNSPLHF.

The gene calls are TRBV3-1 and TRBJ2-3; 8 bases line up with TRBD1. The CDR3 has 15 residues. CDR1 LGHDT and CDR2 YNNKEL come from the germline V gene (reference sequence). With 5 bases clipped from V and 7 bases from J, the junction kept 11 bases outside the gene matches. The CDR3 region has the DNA TGTGCCAGCAGCTCTTGGACAGGGCGGATGAATACGCAGTATTTT. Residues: CASSSWTGRMNTQYF.

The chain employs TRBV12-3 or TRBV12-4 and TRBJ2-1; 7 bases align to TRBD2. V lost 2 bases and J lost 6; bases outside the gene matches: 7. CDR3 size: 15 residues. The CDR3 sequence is CASSLSRAGTNEQFF. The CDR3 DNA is TGTGCCAGCAGTTTATCGCGAGCGGGGACCAATGAGCAGTTCTTC.